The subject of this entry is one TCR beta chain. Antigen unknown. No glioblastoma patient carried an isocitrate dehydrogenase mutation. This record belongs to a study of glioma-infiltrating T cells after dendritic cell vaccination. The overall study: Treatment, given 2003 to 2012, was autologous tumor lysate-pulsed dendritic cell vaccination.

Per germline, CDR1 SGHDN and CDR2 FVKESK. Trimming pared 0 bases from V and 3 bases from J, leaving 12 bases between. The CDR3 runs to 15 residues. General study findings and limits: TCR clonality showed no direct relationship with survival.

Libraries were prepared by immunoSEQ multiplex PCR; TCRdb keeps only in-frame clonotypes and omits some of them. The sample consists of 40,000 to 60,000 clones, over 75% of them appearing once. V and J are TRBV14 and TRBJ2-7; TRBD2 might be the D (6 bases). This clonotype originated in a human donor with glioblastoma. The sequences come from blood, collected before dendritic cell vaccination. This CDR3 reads CASSQESLAIYEQYF. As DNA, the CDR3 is TGTGCCAGCAGCCAAGAGTCCCTAGCGATCTACGAGCAGTACTTC.